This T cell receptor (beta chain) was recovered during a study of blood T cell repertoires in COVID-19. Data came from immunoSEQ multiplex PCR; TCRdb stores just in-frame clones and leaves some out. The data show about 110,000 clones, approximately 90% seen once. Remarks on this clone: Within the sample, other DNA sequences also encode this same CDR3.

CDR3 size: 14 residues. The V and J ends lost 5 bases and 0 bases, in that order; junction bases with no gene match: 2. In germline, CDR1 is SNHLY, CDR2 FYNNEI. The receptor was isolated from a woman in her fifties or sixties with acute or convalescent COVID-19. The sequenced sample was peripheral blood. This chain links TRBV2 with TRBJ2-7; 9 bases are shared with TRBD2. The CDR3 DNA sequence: TGTGCCAGCAGTAGCGGGAGGAACTCCTACGAGCAGTACTTC. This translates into CASSSGRNSYEQYF.